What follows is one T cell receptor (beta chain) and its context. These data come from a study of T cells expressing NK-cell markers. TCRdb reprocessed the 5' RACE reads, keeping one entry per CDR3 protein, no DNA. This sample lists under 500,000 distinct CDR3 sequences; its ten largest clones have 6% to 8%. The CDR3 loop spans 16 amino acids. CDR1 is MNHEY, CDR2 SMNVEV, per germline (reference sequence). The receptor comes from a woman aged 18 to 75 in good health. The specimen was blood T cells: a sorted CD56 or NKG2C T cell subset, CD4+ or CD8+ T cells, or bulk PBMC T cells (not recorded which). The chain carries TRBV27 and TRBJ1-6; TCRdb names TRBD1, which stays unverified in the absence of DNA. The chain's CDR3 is CASSPQGGLANSPLHF.